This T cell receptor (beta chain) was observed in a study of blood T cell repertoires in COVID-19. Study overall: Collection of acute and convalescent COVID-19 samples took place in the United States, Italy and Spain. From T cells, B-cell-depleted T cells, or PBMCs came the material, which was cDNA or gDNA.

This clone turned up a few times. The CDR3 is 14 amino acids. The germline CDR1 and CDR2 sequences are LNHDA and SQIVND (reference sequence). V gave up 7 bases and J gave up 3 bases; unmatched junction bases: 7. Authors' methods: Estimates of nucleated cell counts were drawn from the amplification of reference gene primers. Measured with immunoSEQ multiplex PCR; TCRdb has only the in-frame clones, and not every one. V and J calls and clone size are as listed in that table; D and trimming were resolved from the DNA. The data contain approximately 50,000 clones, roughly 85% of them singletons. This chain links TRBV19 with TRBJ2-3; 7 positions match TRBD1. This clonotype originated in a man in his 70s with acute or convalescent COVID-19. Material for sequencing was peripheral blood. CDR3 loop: CASTTGEGTDTQYF. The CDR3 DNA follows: TGTGCCAGTACAACAGGGGAAGGAACAGATACGCAGTATTTT.